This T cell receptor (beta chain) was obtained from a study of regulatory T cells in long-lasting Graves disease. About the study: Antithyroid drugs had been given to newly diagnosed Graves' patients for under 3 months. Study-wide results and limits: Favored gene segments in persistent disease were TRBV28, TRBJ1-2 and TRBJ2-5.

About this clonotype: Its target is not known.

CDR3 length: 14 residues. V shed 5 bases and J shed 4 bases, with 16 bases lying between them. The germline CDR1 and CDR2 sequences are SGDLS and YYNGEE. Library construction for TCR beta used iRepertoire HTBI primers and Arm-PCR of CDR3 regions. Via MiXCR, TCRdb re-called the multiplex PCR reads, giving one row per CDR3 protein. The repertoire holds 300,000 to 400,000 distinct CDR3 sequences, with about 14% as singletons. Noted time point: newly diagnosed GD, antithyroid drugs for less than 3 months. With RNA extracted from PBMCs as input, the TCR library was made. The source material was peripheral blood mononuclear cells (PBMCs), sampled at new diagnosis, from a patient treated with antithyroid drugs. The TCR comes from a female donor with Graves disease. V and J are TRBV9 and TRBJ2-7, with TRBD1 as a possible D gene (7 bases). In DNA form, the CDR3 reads TGTGCCAGCAGTTCGGAGGGGGCCTTTTACGAGCAGTACTTC. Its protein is CASSSEGAFYEQYF.